Listed here is a single TCR beta chain. Its target is not known. The data are from a study of cytomegalovirus exposure and HLA in healthy donors. Whole-study context: The use of the same platform for the roughly 130 validation repertoires and the roughly 700 first-cohort repertoires was reported by a later analysis. Study-level results: The authors enumerated 150 to 200 TCR beta chains as linked to cytomegalovirus. In vitro testing confirmed a few CMV-associated chains as specific for CMV antigens. Most sequenced TCRs were rare (though some public TCRs occurred in many donors).

Generated by immunoSEQ multiplex PCR, the TCRdb table keeps only in-frame clones and is missing some. The data hold 130,000 to 150,000 clones, with about 88% observed a single time. Sequences were obtained from PBMCs. The receptor was derived from a woman between 18 and 30 years old in good health and CMV-seropositive.

The CDR3 DNA is TGTGCCAGCAAAAGGACTAGCGGGAGGAGCGATACGCAGTATTTT. Its translation is CASKRTSGRSDTQYF. The rearrangement joins TRBV6-5 to TRBJ2-3; 14 bases fit TRBD2. The V segment lost 7 bases and the J segment 6 bases; nucleotides outside the gene matches: 6. The CDR3 contains 15 residues. Germline CDR1 reads MNHEY; CDR2 reads SVGAGI.